One and the same sample provided the 28 T cell receptor beta chains below, sequenced in a study of shared clonotypes between healthy human individuals. Using immunoSEQ multiplex PCR, the repertoire was profiled, and TCRdb retains in-frame clones only, with some absent. The data contain about 1.1 million clones, approximately 80% of them singletons. The sequencing sample was made of memory CD4+ T cells from PBMCs. Specified subset: CD45RA-negative fraction. These receptors were collected from a man in his late teens or twenties in good health. Some clones in this sample may be carry-over from other donors' samples.

The chain links TRBV2 to TRBJ2-3; D is uncertain. The germline CDR1 and CDR2 sequences are SNHLY and FYNNEI. The length of the CDR3 is 13 residues. The V gene lost 2 bases and the J gene lost 1 base, with 4 bases spanning the gap. The CDR3 reads CASSEWGTDTQYF. CDR3 nucleotides: TGTGCCAGCAGTGAATGGGGCACAGATACGCAGTATTTT.

The rearrangement uses TRBV4-1 and TRBJ2-1, with D maybe TRBD2 (6 bases). The V and J ends lost 6 bases and 1 base respectively, with 10 bases between them. The CDR3 sequence is 14 residues long. CDR1 MGHRA and CDR2 YSYEKL come from the germline V gene. The CDR3 loop reads CASSMSGSYNEQFF. CDR3 bases: TGCGCCAGCAGTATGAGCGGGTCCTACAATGAGCAGTTCTTC.

This chain connects TRBV6-1 to TRBJ1-5; tentative D call: TRBD1 (5 bases). Trimming removed 4 bases at V and 2 bases at J, with 15 bases between. Per the germline V gene, CDR1 is MNHNS and CDR2 is SASEGT. The CDR3 consists of 16 residues. CDR3 nucleotide sequence: TGTGCCAGCAGTGCCCTCGGGACTGGGGGCAATCAGCCCCAGCATTTT. Amino acid sequence: CASSALGTGGNQPQHF.

The chain couples TRBV5-6 to TRBJ2-3; TRBD2 matches at 8 bases. Trimming removed 4 bases from V and 2 bases from J; junction bases left unmatched: 3. Germline CDR1 reads SGHDT; CDR2 reads YYEEEE. This CDR3 is 14 amino acids long. CDR3 sequence reads: CASSPGLDTDTQYF. As DNA, the CDR3 is TGTGCCAGCAGCCCGGGACTAGACACAGATACGCAGTATTTT.

This chain joins TRBV28 and TRBJ1-4; TRBD1 is a possible D gene (6 bases). The length of the CDR3 is 12 residues. Germline CDR1 reads MDHEN; CDR2 reads SYDVKM. Trimming removed 9 bases at V and 8 bases at J, with 13 bases between. The CDR3 sequence is CASRTDSEKLFF. The DNA of the CDR3 is TGTGCCAGTCGGACAGACAGCGAAAAACTGTTTTTT.

This chain uses TRBV6-6 with TRBJ2-3; D unclear. The CDR3 sequence is 14 residues long. Trimming shortened V by 7 bases and J by 5 bases, and 16 bases separated the two germline ends. CDR1 MNHNY and CDR2 SVGAGI come from the germline V gene (reference sequence). In DNA, the CDR3 is TGTGCCAGCACTAAGCATATTACGGTAGATACGCAGTATTTT. As protein: CASTKHITVDTQYF.

The V gene is TRBV29-1, the J gene TRBJ1-2; no reliable D call. The CDR3 has 13 residues. The V and J ends lost 6 bases and 5 bases respectively, with 16 bases between them. Germline values: CDR1 SQVTM, CDR2 ANQGSEA. For the CDR3, the DNA is TGCAGCGTGAGAGAAACTCCGGAGTATGGCTACACCTTC. Translation: CSVRETPEYGYTF. The full variable domain, rest sourced from reference TRBV29-1 and TRBJ1-2, is SAVISQKPSRDICQRGTSLTIQCQVDSQVTMMFWYRQQPGQSLTLIATANQGSEATYESGFVIDKFPISRPNLTFSTLTVSNMSPEDSSIYLCSVRETPEYGYTFGSGTRLTVV.

This clone was counted between two and nine times. CDR3 loop: CSARREEKLFF. The CDR3, as DNA: TGCAGTGCGCGCAGGGAGGAGAAACTGTTTTTT. The rearrangement uses TRBV20-1 and TRBJ1-4; the D gene is possibly TRBD1 (5 bases). Germline lookup yields CDR1 DFQATT and CDR2 SNEGSKA (reference sequence). Trimming removed 6 bases from V and 11 bases from J, with 13 bases in between. The CDR3 is 11 amino acids.

V gene TRBV28 combines with J gene TRBJ2-7, with 7 nucleotides matching TRBD1. The V gene's germline CDR1 is MDHEN and CDR2 SYDVKM. The CDR3 contains 14 residues. Unmatched junction bases numbered 7, after V lost 6 bases and J lost 2 bases. CDR3 DNA: TGTGCCAGCAGGAACTTGGGACAGACCTACGAGCAGTACTTC. Its protein product is CASRNLGQTYEQYF.

The chain employs TRBV5-6 and TRBJ2-1; TRBD1 aligns across 9 bases. The CDR3 loop spans 18 amino acids. J was trimmed by 3 bases and V by 0 bases; bases with no gene match: 10. Germline V CDR1 and CDR2: SGHDT, YYEEEE. The CDR3 coding sequence is TGTGCCAGCAGCTTGGCTGTCCTACAGGGGGCGTTCTACAATGAGCAGTTCTTC. It yields the protein CASSLAVLQGAFYNEQFF. The variable domain in full, completed from reference TRBV5-6 and TRBJ2-1, reads DAGVTQSPTHLIKTRGQQVTLRCSPKSGHDTVSWYQQALGQGPQFIFQYYEEEERQRGNFPDRFSGHQFPNYSSELNVNALLLGDSALYLCASSLAVLQGAFYNEQFFGPGTRLTVL.

V and J are TRBV7-8 and TRBJ1-2; D ambiguous. Trimming removed 1 base from V and 5 bases from J, with 11 bases in between. CDR1 is SGHVS and CDR2 is FQNEAQ in the germline V gene. This CDR3 has 14 residues. CDR3 sequence reads: CASSLDSSAYGYTF. The CDR3 DNA sequence: TGTGCCAGCAGCTTAGATTCGTCGGCTTATGGCTACACCTTC.

V gene TRBV10-1 combines with J gene TRBJ2-1, with D possibly being TRBD1 (6 bases). This CDR3 comprises 13 residues. CDR1 is WNHNN, CDR2 SYGVQD, per germline (reference sequence). Deletions cut 7 bases from V and 9 bases from J, with 16 bases between. In nucleotides, the CDR3 is TGCGCCAGCACCGACAGGCCCGGCGGTGAGCAGTTCTTC. It is translated as CASTDRPGGEQFF.

The gene calls are TRBV2 and TRBJ2-1, with 11 bases identical to TRBD1. Germline CDR1 reads SNHLY; CDR2 reads FYNNEI. Unmatched junction bases numbered 10, after V lost 8 bases and J lost 7 bases. The CDR3 consists of 15 residues. The CDR3 protein is CASSLPGQGGNEQFF. The CDR3 region has the DNA TGTGCCAGCTCCCTGCCGGGACAGGGGGGGAATGAGCAGTTCTTC. Full variable domain (outside the CDR3, taken from reference TRBV2 and TRBJ2-1): EPEVTQTPSHQVTQMGQEVILRCVPISNHLYFYWYRQILGQKVEFLVSFYNNEISEKSEIFDDQFSVERPDGSNFTLKIRSTKLEDSAMYFCASSLPGQGGNEQFFGPGTRLTVL.

This clone showed up just once. V usage is TRBV30 and J usage is TRBJ1-4, with D possibly matching TRBD1 (5 bases). CDR1 and CDR2 (germline): GTSNPN, SVGIG (reference sequence). Trimming stripped 0 bases from V and 8 bases from J, with 10 bases between. CDR3 size: 13 residues. The CDR3 sequence is CAWSVNRGEKLFF. CDR3 DNA: TGTGCCTGGAGTGTAAACCGGGGGGAAAAACTGTTTTTT.

The chain uses TRBV6-6 and TRBJ2-1; the match to TRBD2 covers 8 bases. The V and J ends lost 7 bases and 5 bases, in that order; junction bases with no gene match: 7. CDR1 and CDR2 (germline): MNHNY, SVGAGI (reference sequence). CDR3 length: 14 amino acids. The CDR3 region has the DNA TGTGCCAGCATCCCGGGACTAGACGACAATGAGCAGTTCTTC. Translation: CASIPGLDDNEQFF.

The chain combines TRBV28 with TRBJ2-7, with 14 bases identical to TRBD2. The CDR3 length is 18 residues. Germline assignment: CDR1 MDHEN and CDR2 SYDVKM. V shed 5 bases and J 2 bases; nucleotides not matched to a gene: 11. In DNA form, the CDR3 reads TGTGCCAGCAGTGGGGGACTAGCGGGAGTCGCGGTGACCTACGAGCAGTACTTC. Translation: CASSGGLAGVAVTYEQYF.

The gene calls are TRBV4-3 and TRBJ2-7; maybe TRBD2 (5 bases). The CDR3 totals 14 residues. V was shortened by 0 bases and J by 7 bases, with 13 bases between the two germline ends. Germline-derived CDR1 and CDR2 are LGHNA and YSLEER. The CDR3 sequence: CASSQDLRVGEQYF. CDR3 nucleotides: TGCGCCAGCAGCCAAGATCTGCGGGTGGGGGAGCAGTACTTC.

The chain couples TRBV28 to TRBJ1-5; the match to TRBD1 covers 9 bases. V shed 5 bases, J shed 2 bases, and the junction held 4 bases outside the gene matches. The CDR3 sequence is 15 residues long. The V gene's germline CDR1 is MDHEN and CDR2 SYDVKM. The CDR3 spells CASSPQGAGNQPQHF. CDR3 DNA: TGTGCCAGCAGTCCACAGGGGGCCGGCAATCAGCCCCAGCATTTT. The whole variable domain, remainder taken from reference TRBV28 and TRBJ1-5, is DVKVTQSSRYLVKRTGEKVFLECVQDMDHENMFWYRQDPGLGLRLIYFSYDVKMKEKGDIPEGYSVSREKKERFSLILESASTNQTSMYLCASSPQGAGNQPQHFGDGTRLSIL.

The V gene is TRBV7-3, the J gene TRBJ2-6; 9 bases map to TRBD1. The ends lost 5 bases at V and 2 bases at J; junction bases unmatched: 10. The CDR3 covers 18 residues. The V gene's germline CDR1 is SGHTA and CDR2 FQGTGA. The CDR3 protein is CASSHSGQGSAGANVLTF. The CDR3 DNA reads as TGTGCCAGCAGCCACTCTGGACAGGGGTCCGCTGGGGCCAACGTCCTGACTTTC.

The chain joins TRBV6-5 to TRBJ1-2; D gene ambiguous. V gave up 5 bases and J gave up 8 bases, with 18 bases separating them. The CDR3 is 14 amino acids. Germline CDR1 MNHEY, CDR2 SVGAGI. This chain's CDR3 is CASSAFSSDGGYTF. The CDR3, as DNA: TGTGCCAGCAGTGCCTTTAGTAGTGACGGCGGCTACACCTTC.

The chain is built from TRBV4-2 and TRBJ1-1; D is perhaps TRBD1 (6 bases). V lost 2 bases and J 6 bases, leaving 13 bases between the germline ends. Germline V CDR1 and CDR2: LGHNA, YNFKEQ. This CDR3 is 14 amino acids long. DNA for the CDR3: TGTGCCAGCAGCCAATATACTTCAGGGGCTGAAGCTTTCTTT. Amino acid sequence: CASSQYTSGAEAFF.

CDR3: CSVEPGNTEAFF. The DNA of the CDR3 is TGCAGCGTTGAACCCGGGAACACTGAAGCTTTCTTT. The chain is built from TRBV29-1 and TRBJ1-1; unclear D gene. CDR1 SQVTM and CDR2 ANQGSEA come from the germline V gene. This CDR3 comprises 12 residues. V lost 2 bases to trimming and J lost 1 base, with 5 bases between them.

This clone was recorded a few times. The sample holds other DNA sequences that translate to the same CDR3. V and J are TRBV18 and TRBJ1-1; D is uncertain. The V end lost 2 bases, the J end lost 3 bases, and 7 bases lay between the germline ends. CDR1 and CDR2 (germline): KGHSH, LQKENI. The CDR3 spans 13 residues. DNA for the CDR3: TGTGCCAGCTCACCAAATCGGGACACTGAAGCTTTCTTT. Translating gives CASSPNRDTEAFF. Complete variable domain (other parts from reference TRBV18 and TRBJ1-1): NAGVMQNPRHLVRRRGQEARLRCSPMKGHSHVYWYRQLPEEGLKFMVYLQKENIIDESGMPKERFSAEFPKEGPSILRIQQVVRGDSAAYFCASSPNRDTEAFFGQGTRLTVV.

The chain links TRBV28 to TRBJ1-5; 10 bases agree with TRBD1. V lost 5 bases and J lost 4; bases outside the gene matches: 14. Per the germline V gene, CDR1 is MDHEN and CDR2 is SYDVKM. This CDR3 is built from 18 residues. As DNA, the CDR3 is TGTGCCAGCAGTCCCCGAGGGACAGGGGTTGAACCGAATCAGCCCCAGCATTTT. Translating gives CASSPRGTGVEPNQPQHF.

The table lists this clone with a few counts. J is TRBJ2-7 and V is TRBV11-2; D remains ambiguous. The CDR3 loop spans 15 amino acids. Trimming took 1 base from V and 2 from J, leaving 12 bases between them. CDR1 and CDR2 from the germline V gene are SGHAT and FQNNGV. CDR3 sequence: CASSLVRVGTYEQYF. CDR3 sequence (DNA): TGTGCCAGCAGCTTAGTTCGAGTTGGAACCTACGAGCAGTACTTC.

This clone occurred a few times. CDR3 sequence: CASSPAVQNTEAFF. CDR3 DNA sequence: TGCGCCAGCAGCCCCGCCGTCCAGAACACTGAAGCTTTCTTT. V is TRBV4-1 and J is TRBJ1-1; no reliable D call. The V gene lost 4 bases and the J gene lost 1 base, with 10 bases spanning the gap. The CDR3 consists of 14 residues. Germline V CDR1 and CDR2: MGHRA, YSYEKL.

J is TRBJ1-2 and V is TRBV27; the D is unclear. This CDR3 is 15 amino acids long. V was pared by 3 bases and J by 4 bases, with 15 bases between. Germline CDR1 and CDR2: MNHEY and SMNVEV (reference sequence). The CDR3: CASSFRGSPFYGYTF. CDR3 coding DNA: TGTGCCAGCAGTTTTAGAGGGAGTCCCTTCTATGGCTACACCTTC.

This sequence joins TRBV19 and TRBJ1-1; 7 bases match TRBD1. CDR1 and CDR2 from the germline V gene are LNHDA and SQIVND (reference sequence). The CDR3 sequence is 15 residues long. Trimming removed 3 bases from V and 0 bases from J; junction bases left unmatched: 4. The CDR3 sequence is CASSMIQGMNTEAFF. The DNA of the CDR3 is TGTGCCAGTAGTATGATACAGGGGATGAACACTGAAGCTTTCTTT.